This T cell receptor (beta chain) was sequenced for a study of shared clonotypes between healthy human individuals. Study-wide findings and caveats: Several donors shared about 4.5% of their naive CD4 clonotypes.

The length of the CDR3 is 22 residues. Germline V gene data show CDR1 as ENHRY and CDR2 as SYGVKD. With 0 bases clipped from V and 6 bases from J, the junction kept 21 bases outside the gene matches. Naive-designated CD8 cells lacked CD45RO, were positively enriched for CCR7, and omitted terminally differentiated effector memory CD45RA+ cells. All the donors were Caucasian adults who lived in Nashville, Tennessee. In the study's own analysis: ImmunoSEQ yielded junction-only sequences lacking quality scores, so filtering differed. Here immunoSEQ multiplex PCR was the method, and the copy in TCRdb shows in-frame clones only, minus some. V and J calls and clone size are as listed in that table; D and trimming were resolved from the DNA. The repertoire includes nearly 2 million clones, approximately 95% of them detected once, and 1% to 1.5% sits in the top ten. To note about this clone: Its cognate antigen is unknown.

This receptor was taken from a man younger than 35 in good health. Material: naive CD8+ T cells sorted from blood. The chain joins TRBV10-3 to TRBJ2-1; 12 positions agree with TRBD2. CDR3 amino acids: CAISESNDLGELAGGLGNEQFF. The DNA for the CDR3 is TGTGCCATCAGTGAGTCGAACGATCTCGGGGAACTAGCGGGAGGATTGGGCAATGAGCAGTTCTTC.